These 27 T cell receptor beta chains were sequenced from one sample in a study of blood T cell repertoires in COVID-19. Profiling relied on immunoSEQ multiplex PCR, and the TCRdb table lists in-frame clones only, not all of them. Of approximately 130,000 clones listed, around 76% were seen once; the top ten hold 9.5% to 14%. The material sequenced was peripheral blood. The source of these receptors is a human donor in a cohort sampled during active COVID-19.

This clone occurred a few times. V gene TRBV5-4 combines with J gene TRBJ1-1; no reliable D call. Germline-derived CDR1 and CDR2 are SGHNT and YYREEE (reference sequence). The CDR3 runs to 12 residues. Trimming removed 5 bases from V and 5 bases from J, with 10 bases in between. CDR3 coding DNA: TGTGCCAGCAGAGGAGGGCGGACTGAAGCTTTCTTT. Amino acid sequence: CASRGGRTEAFF.

CDR3: CASSFQVASGNTIYF. In DNA form, the CDR3 reads TGTGCCAGCAGCTTCCAAGTAGCTTCTGGAAACACCATATATTTT. V gene TRBV11-2 combines with J gene TRBJ1-3; D unresolved. The CDR3 sequence is 15 residues long. From germline, CDR1 is SGHAT and CDR2 FQNNGV. Trimming took off 3 bases at V and 1 base at J, with 10 bases between the two ends. The whole variable domain, filled in from reference TRBV11-2 and TRBJ1-3, reads EAGVAQSPRYKIIEKRQSVAFWCNPISGHATLYWYQQILGQGPKLLIQFQNNGVVDDSQLPKDRFSAERLKGVDSTLKIQPAKLEDSAVYLCASSFQVASGNTIYFGEGSWLTVV.

The chain recombines TRBV14 with TRBJ2-1, with a weak D call TRBD1 (6 bases). Trimming took 3 bases from V and 4 from J, leaving 13 bases between them. The CDR3 is 15 residues long. The germline V gene encodes CDR1 SGHDN and CDR2 FVKESK. The CDR3 nucleotides read TGTGCCAGCAGCCATCGGCGACAGGATTACAATGAGCAGTTCTTC. It is translated as CASSHRRQDYNEQFF.

The rearrangement joins TRBV11-2 to TRBJ1-1, with D perhaps matching TRBD1 (5 bases). CDR1 is SGHAT and CDR2 is FQNNGV in the germline V gene. The V end was cut by 5 bases, the J end by 4 bases, with 14 bases between. The length of the CDR3 is 14 residues. CDR3 amino acids: CASSPLRGGTEAFF. The CDR3, as DNA: TGTGCCAGCAGCCCTTTACGGGGGGGCACTGAAGCTTTCTTT.

V is TRBV7-9 and J is TRBJ2-2; D ambiguous. Per the germline V gene, CDR1 is SEHNR and CDR2 is FQNEAQ (reference sequence). V shed 1 base and J shed 2 bases, with 14 bases lying between them. CDR3 length: 17 residues. The chain's CDR3 is CASSLGSGRANTGELFF. In nucleotides, the CDR3 is TGTGCCAGCAGCTTAGGTTCTGGGCGAGCAAACACCGGGGAGCTGTTTTTT.

This clone is categorized as medium-sized. This chain uses TRBV2 with TRBJ1-2, with D perhaps matching TRBD1 (5 bases). Germline CDR1 SNHLY, CDR2 FYNNEI. Between the trimmed V and J ends, which lost 3 bases and 4 bases, there was a span of 21 bases. The CDR3 is made up of 17 amino acids. The CDR3 loop is CASSEEEGSPLSYGYTF. As DNA, the CDR3 is TGTGCCAGCAGTGAGGAGGAGGGGTCACCCCTTAGCTATGGCTACACCTTC.

This chain joins TRBV5-1 and TRBJ2-1, with 7 bases identical to TRBD1. In germline, CDR1 is SGHRS, CDR2 YFSETQ. Trimming at V came to 3 bases and at J to 6 bases, leaving 6 bases not matched to a gene. This CDR3 is built from 14 residues. CDR3 in amino acids: CASSWGGDSNEQFF. The CDR3 bases are TGCGCCAGCAGCTGGGGTGGGGACAGCAATGAGCAGTTCTTC. Drawing the rest from reference TRBV5-1 and TRBJ2-1, the complete variable domain is KAGVTQTPRYLIKTRGQQVTLSCSPISGHRSVSWYQQTPGQGLQFLFEYFSETQRNKGNFPGRFSGRQFSNSRSEMNVSTLELGDSALYLCASSWGGDSNEQFFGPGTRLTVL.

The chain combines TRBV25-1 with TRBJ2-3; 10 positions match TRBD2. CDR1 and CDR2 (germline): MGHDK, SYGVNS. V lost 2 bases and J lost 0; bases outside the gene matches: 5. CDR3 size: 17 residues. CDR3 region: CASSEGRLAGSTDTQYF. The CDR3 nucleotides read TGTGCCAGCAGTGAAGGCAGACTAGCGGGCAGCACAGATACGCAGTATTTT. The complete variable domain, with remaining parts taken from reference TRBV25-1 and TRBJ2-3, reads EADIYQTPRYLVIGTGKKITLECSQTMGHDKMYWYQQDPGMELHLIHYSYGVNSTEKGDLSSESTVSRIRTEHFPLTLESARPSHTSQYLCASSEGRLAGSTDTQYFGPGTRLTVL.

V and J are TRBV6-6 and TRBJ1-3; a weak D match, TRBD1 (5 bases). This CDR3 is 16 amino acids long. The V gene lost 4 bases and the J gene lost 1 base, with 14 bases spanning the gap. Germline values: CDR1 MNHNY, CDR2 SVGAGI (reference sequence). The CDR3 DNA is TGTGCCAGCAGTTGGCAGGGAAAGCTATCTGGAAACACCATATATTTT. It specifies CASSWQGKLSGNTIYF.

The chain joins TRBV4-1 to TRBJ2-7, with a tentative D call TRBD2 (5 bases). Deletions cut 5 bases from V and 4 bases from J, with 12 bases between. From germline, CDR1 is MGHRA and CDR2 YSYEKL. CDR3 length: 13 amino acids. The DNA for the CDR3 is TGCGCCAGCAGCTACGGGGTCAATTACGAGCAGTACTTC. It translates to CASSYGVNYEQYF.

The chain employs TRBV10-3 and TRBJ2-7; perhaps TRBD1 as D (6 bases). Germline V gives CDR1 ENHRY, CDR2 SYGVKD. The CDR3 sequence is 14 residues long. Deletions cut 6 bases from V and 5 bases from J, with 17 bases between. CDR3 nucleotide sequence: TGTGCCATCAGGGTGGGCAGGGGAATGAACGAGCAGTACTTC. It specifies CAIRVGRGMNEQYF.

This chain joins TRBV7-9 and TRBJ2-6; TRBD2 might be the D (6 bases). The V gene lost 4 bases and the J gene lost 4 bases, with 14 bases spanning the gap. Germline values: CDR1 SEHNR, CDR2 FQNEAQ (reference sequence). This CDR3 region has 16 residues. The CDR3 here is CASSYPSGEGANVLTF. CDR3 nucleotides: TGTGCCAGCAGCTACCCCTCGGGGGAAGGGGCCAACGTCCTGACTTTC.

This clone was seen a single time. This chain joins TRBV3-1 (or the pseudogene TRBV3-2) and TRBJ2-7; possible D gene TRBD1, 6 bases. Germline V gene sequence: CDR1 LGHDT, CDR2 YNNKEL (reference sequence). There are 15 residues in the CDR3. The V end was cut by 0 bases, the J end by 5 bases, with 14 bases between. CDR3 protein: CASSQDRDIWDEQYF. The CDR3, as DNA: TGTGCCAGCAGCCAAGATCGGGACATTTGGGACGAGCAGTACTTC.

The chain carries TRBV19 and TRBJ2-2; 8 bases fit TRBD1. This CDR3 is 15 amino acids long. Germline-derived CDR1 and CDR2 are LNHDA and SQIVND (reference sequence). The ends lost 3 bases at V and 4 bases at J; junction bases unmatched: 4. The CDR3 sequence is CASSMRQGSTGELFF. The DNA for the CDR3 is TGTGCCAGTAGTATGAGACAGGGGAGCACCGGGGAGCTGTTTTTT. The complete variable domain, with remaining parts taken from reference TRBV19 and TRBJ2-2, reads DGGITQSPKYLFRKEGQNVTLSCEQNLNHDAMYWYRQDPGQGLRLIYYSQIVNDFQKGDIAEGYSVSREKKESFPLTVTSAQKNPTAFYLCASSMRQGSTGELFFGEGSRLTVL.

The chain has TRBV6-1 and TRBJ2-1; tentatively, D is TRBD1 (5 bases). The CDR3 extends over 16 amino acids. Germline CDR1 and CDR2: MNHNS and SASEGT. The ends were cut back, 2 bases at V and 15 bases at J, with 26 bases in the middle. The CDR3 loop is CASSESGWGSPDSRFF. The DNA for the CDR3 is TGTGCCAGCAGTGAATCAGGTTGGGGCTCCCCTGACTCCCGGTTCTTC.

The V gene is TRBV19, the J gene TRBJ1-3; tentative D call: TRBD1 (6 bases). This CDR3 has 17 residues. Germline lookup yields CDR1 LNHDA and CDR2 SQIVND (reference sequence). Trimming removed 7 bases from V and 0 bases from J, with 19 bases in between. CDR3 in amino acids: CASTLGVGGSSGNTIYF. CDR3 nucleotide sequence: TGTGCCAGTACCCTAGGGGTAGGGGGTTCCTCTGGAAACACCATATATTTT.

The rearrangement links TRBV7-3 to TRBJ2-1; 10 positions agree with TRBD2. The CDR3 consists of 14 residues. The V segment lost 5 bases and the J segment 7 bases; nucleotides outside the gene matches: 5. The germline V gene has CDR1 SGHTA and CDR2 FQGTGA. The CDR3 DNA follows: TGTGCCAGCAGCCGAGCGGGGGGGTCGAATGAGCAGTTCTTC. Translating gives CASSRAGGSNEQFF.

J is TRBJ2-3 and V is TRBV24-1, with 13 bases that match TRBD2. There are 15 residues in the CDR3. Germline trimming cut 8 bases from V and 2 bases from J; bases unmatched to any gene: 3. Germline assignment: CDR1 KGHDR and CDR2 SFDVKD. For the CDR3, the DNA is TGTGCCACCACAGGGACTAGCGGGGCCACAGATACGCAGTATTTT. This gives the protein CATTGTSGATDTQYF.

The rearrangement links TRBV29-1 to TRBJ2-3; maybe TRBD2 (6 bases). The CDR3 is 12 residues long. Germline V CDR1 and CDR2: SQVTM, ANQGSEA. Trimming stripped 7 bases from V and 2 bases from J, with 10 bases between. CDR3 in amino acids: CSEAGATDTQYF. CDR3 sequence (DNA): TGCAGCGAAGCGGGTGCCACAGATACGCAGTATTTT.

The rearrangement uses TRBV2 and TRBJ1-2, with 10 bases identical to TRBD1. This CDR3 contains 15 residues. V gave up 7 bases and J gave up 6 bases; unmatched junction bases: 11. Per the germline V gene, CDR1 is SNHLY and CDR2 is FYNNEI. The CDR3 loop reads CASKLGTGDLNGYTF. CDR3 nucleotides: TGTGCCAGCAAATTAGGGACAGGGGATCTCAATGGCTACACCTTC.

This chain uses TRBV30 with TRBJ1-4; 10 bases map to TRBD1. This CDR3 has 15 residues. Losses at the gene ends were 1 base for V and 5 bases for J; bases not matched to a gene: 4. Germline assignment: CDR1 GTSNPN and CDR2 SVGIG (reference sequence). Here the CDR3 DNA reads TGTGCCTGGAGTGGCCTGGGACAGGGGAATGAAAAACTGTTTTTT. The encoded protein is CAWSGLGQGNEKLFF.

The chain uses TRBV11-2 and TRBJ1-2; 8 bases line up with TRBD1. The CDR3 is made up of 16 amino acids. Germline V lookup: CDR1 SGHAT, CDR2 FQNNGV. The V segment lost 2 bases and the J segment 6 bases; nucleotides outside the gene matches: 11. CDR3 residues: CASSLFGESGGDGYTF. In nucleotides, the CDR3 is TGTGCCAGCAGCTTATTTGGCGAATCAGGGGGCGATGGCTACACCTTC. The whole variable domain, filled in from reference TRBV11-2 and TRBJ1-2, reads EAGVAQSPRYKIIEKRQSVAFWCNPISGHATLYWYQQILGQGPKLLIQFQNNGVVDDSQLPKDRFSAERLKGVDSTLKIQPAKLEDSAVYLCASSLFGESGGDGYTFGSGTRLTVV.

V usage is TRBV10-3 and J usage is TRBJ2-7, with 12 bases lining up with TRBD2. V was pared by 6 bases and J by 0 bases, with 6 bases of the junction left unmatched. Looked up from germline, CDR1 is ENHRY and CDR2 is SYGVKD. The CDR3 contains 16 residues. The CDR3 reads CAISPSGGVSSYEQYF. The CDR3 DNA follows: TGTGCCATCAGCCCTAGCGGGGGGGTCAGCTCCTACGAGCAGTACTTC.

V is TRBV18 and J is TRBJ1-1; maybe TRBD1 (5 bases). The CDR3 has 13 residues. V lost 5 bases, J lost 4 bases, and 11 bases lay in between. Germline CDR1 is KGHSH and CDR2 is LQKENI. CDR3 sequence reads: CASSGSGFTEAFF. CDR3 nucleotide sequence: TGTGCCAGCTCAGGTTCAGGGTTCACTGAAGCTTTCTTT.

This clone was seen only once. V gene TRBV10-1 combines with J gene TRBJ1-1; unclear D gene. Germline-derived CDR1 and CDR2 are WNHNN and SYGVQD (reference sequence). Trimming cost V 6 bases and J 0 bases, with 8 bases left between them. CDR3 length equals 13 residues. The CDR3 here is CASRDTLNTEAFF. CDR3 in DNA: TGCGCCAGCAGAGACACCCTGAACACTGAAGCTTTCTTT.

The gene calls are TRBV6-4 and TRBJ2-2, with TRBD1 as a possible D gene (5 bases). Trimming cost V 3 bases and J 4 bases, with 9 bases left between them. The length of the CDR3 is 14 residues. Per germline, CDR1 MRHNA and CDR2 SNTAGT. CDR3 sequence: CASSDTGPTGELFF. Written as DNA, the CDR3 is TGTGCCAGCAGTGATACAGGCCCCACCGGGGAGCTGTTTTTT.

The CDR3 is CASSLEAKSYEQYF. The CDR3 bases are TGTGCCAGCAGCTTAGAAGCCAAATCCTACGAGCAGTACTTC. The rearrangement uses TRBV11-2 and TRBJ2-7, with D hard to call. CDR1 SGHAT and CDR2 FQNNGV come from the germline V gene. Trimming pared 0 bases from V and 1 base from J, leaving 7 bases between. CDR3 length: 14 residues.